This T cell receptor beta chain was sequenced during a study of blood T cell repertoires in COVID-19. Across the whole study: Italy, Spain and the United States were the sources of the convalescent and acute COVID-19 samples.

Libraries were prepared by immunoSEQ multiplex PCR; TCRdb keeps only in-frame clonotypes and omits some of them. The top ten clones hold roughly 5.2% of a sample with about 150,000 clones, roughly 77% of them seen once. V lost 7 bases and J lost 0; bases outside the gene matches: 4. The CDR3 has 14 residues. Germline V gene data show CDR1 as SNHLY and CDR2 as FYNNEI. This TCR derives from an older woman with COVID-19, enrolled during active disease. Material for sequencing was peripheral blood. The chain combines TRBV2 with TRBJ2-3; 7 bases agree with TRBD2. CDR3 sequence reads: CASKDGRSTDTQYF. The CDR3 DNA follows: TGTGCCAGCAAAGACGGGAGGAGCACAGATACGCAGTATTTT.